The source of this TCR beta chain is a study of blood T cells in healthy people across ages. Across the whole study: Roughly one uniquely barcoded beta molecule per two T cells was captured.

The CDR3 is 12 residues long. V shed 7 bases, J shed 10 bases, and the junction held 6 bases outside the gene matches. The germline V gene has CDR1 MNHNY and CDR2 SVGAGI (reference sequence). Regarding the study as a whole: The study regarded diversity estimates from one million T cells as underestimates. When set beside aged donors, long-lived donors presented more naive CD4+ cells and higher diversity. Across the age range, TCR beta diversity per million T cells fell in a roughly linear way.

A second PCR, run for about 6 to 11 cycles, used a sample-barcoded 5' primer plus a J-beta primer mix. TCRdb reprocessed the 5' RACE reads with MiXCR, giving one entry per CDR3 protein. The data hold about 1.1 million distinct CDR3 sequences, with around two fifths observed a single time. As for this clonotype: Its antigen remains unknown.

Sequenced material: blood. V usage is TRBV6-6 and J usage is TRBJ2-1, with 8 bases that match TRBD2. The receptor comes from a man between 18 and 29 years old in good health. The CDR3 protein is CASTYSGGEQFF. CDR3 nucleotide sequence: TGTGCCAGCACCTACAGCGGGGGAGAGCAGTTCTTC.